This T cell receptor (beta chain) is drawn from a study of cytomegalovirus exposure and HLA in healthy donors. Use of 60 Vbeta and 13 Jbeta primers characterized the PCR. Assay used: immunoSEQ multiplex PCR; TCRdb lists only in-frame clones, some missing. Among 150,000 to 200,000 clones listed, roughly four fifths were seen once. Germline CDR1 SEHNR, CDR2 FQNEAQ (reference sequence). The CDR3 totals 12 residues. Comment on this clone: Its ends do not fully match the called genes, so a read error is possible.

Sample: PBMCs. The J gene is TRBJ2-3, the V gene TRBV7-9; D is perhaps TRBD1 (5 bases). The receptor was derived from a woman in her twenties or thirties in good health and CMV-seropositive. The DNA for the CDR3 is TGTTCCAGCAGCCCCTCAGGGGATACGCAGTATTTT. This translates into CSSSPSGDTQYF.